The source of this TCR beta chain is a study of identical twins. This clonotype showed up just a few times. A single record per CDR3 protein comes from TCRdb applying MiXCR to the 5' RACE reads. The sample records approximately 700,000 distinct CDR3 sequences, around 6% being singletons. This CDR3 is built from 15 residues. With V trimmed by 5 bases and J by 4 bases, 9 bases remained unmatched. Sequenced sample: naive T cells sorted from blood. The chain links TRBV12-3 or TRBV12-4 to TRBJ1-2; 8 bases match TRBD1. The source of this sequence is a young man in good health. The CDR3 DNA follows: TGTGCCAGCAGTGAGCAGGGGGCCCTTGGCTATGGCTACACCTTC. As protein: CASSEQGALGYGYTF.